A selection of T cell receptor beta chains follows, all from one sample in a study of blood T cells in healthy people across ages. TCRdb independently ran MiXCR on the 5' RACE reads; one entry per CDR3 protein. The sample includes hundreds of thousands of distinct CDR3 sequences, roughly 50% of them seen just once. The sequencing input was blood. The source is a man aged 35 to 55 in good health. Both conserved end residues are part of each CDR3. Each record gives: D gene, J gene, clone size, V gene, CDR3 DNA, CDR3 protein. The D gene is left open where the match is weak. Clone size is given for some rows only: seen once, a few or many times, or a class if the clone is expanded.

TRBD2 TRBJ2-3 NA TRBV28 TGTGCCAGCAGTCCTCAGACTAGCGGGACCACAGATACGCAGTATTTT CASSPQTSGTTDTQYF
NA TRBJ1-2 NA TRBV11-2 TGTGCCAGCAGCTTAGGGGGGCAGGACCCTAACTACGGCTACACCTTC CASSLGGQDPNYGYTF
TRBD1 TRBJ2-5 few TRBV4-2 TGTGCCAGCAGCCAAGTTAACAGGGGAGAGGAGACCCAGTACTTC CASSQVNRGEETQYF
NA TRBJ2-6 NA TRBV9 TGTGCCAGCAGCGTAGAACTGAGGGGGGCCAACGTCCTGACTTTC CASSVELRGANVLTF
TRBD1 TRBJ2-1 NA TRBV6-4 TGTGCCAGCAGTGACAAAGGGACAGGGTCTGAAGATGAGCAGTTCTTC CASSDKGTGSEDEQFF
TRBD1 TRBJ2-5 NA TRBV7-2 TGTGCCAGCAGCACTAGTCGACAGGGCGCTGGGGAGACCCAGTACTTC CASSTSRQGAGETQYF
TRBD1 TRBJ1-2 NA TRBV12-3/TRBV12-4 TGTGCCAGCAGCACCGACAGGGCTGGGGGCTACACCTTC CASSTDRAGGYTF
NA TRBJ2-5 NA TRBV14 TGTGCCAGCAGCCAACGCACTCCTCCGAGACAGACACAAGAGACCCAGTACTTC CASSQRTPPRQTQETQYF
NA TRBJ2-3 NA TRBV20-1 TGCAGTGCTAATTCAGACACAGATACGCAGTATTTT CSANSDTDTQYF
TRBD1 TRBJ2-7 NA TRBV5-1 TGCGCCAGCAGCGCTAGGACAGGGATCAACGAGCAGTACTTC CASSARTGINEQYF
TRBD1 TRBJ2-1 once TRBV28 TGTGCCAGCGTAGAGTCAGGGGGCTCCTACAATGAGCAGTTCTTC CASVESGGSYNEQFF
NA TRBJ1-6 once TRBV7-8 TGTGCCAGCAGGATTCTAACAGGGTCTGCGGAAAATTCACCCCTCCACTTT CASRILTGSAENSPLHF
TRBD1 TRBJ1-2 few TRBV29-1 TGCAGCGATGGGACAGGAGAAGCTAACTATGGCTACACCTTC CSDGTGEANYGYTF
TRBD2 TRBJ2-7 NA TRBV3-1 TGTGCCAGCAGCCACGGACTAGCGGGAGTCGGGTACGAGCAGTACTTC CASSHGLAGVGYEQYF
NA TRBJ2-6 NA TRBV27 TGTGCCAGCAGTTTATCGTTAGGGCTAGGGGCCAACGTCCTGACTTTC CASSLSLGLGANVLTF
TRBD1 TRBJ1-6 NA TRBV14 TGTGCCAGCAGACGGACAGGGGGCATAGGTTCACCCCTCCACTTT CASRRTGGIGSPLHF
NA TRBJ1-1 NA TRBV14 TGTGCCAGCAGCCAAAGAGGTTTCTTCACTGAAGCTTTCTTT CASSQRGFFTEAFF
NA TRBJ1-4 few TRBV7-6 TGTGCCAGCAGCTTAACGGGGGTGGGGGAAAAACTGTTTTTT CASSLTGVGEKLFF
NA TRBJ1-1 NA TRBV9 TGTGCCAGCAGCGTAGTAGGCGGGGGCACTGAAGCTTTCTTT CASSVVGGGTEAFF
NA TRBJ2-1 few TRBV7-2 TGTGCCAGCACCGCCCGGCGCGATGAGCAGTTCTTC CASTARRDEQFF
TRBD2 TRBJ2-5 NA TRBV6-1 TGTGCCAGCAGTCCTCCAGGGAGGGCACAAGAGACCCAGTACTTC CASSPPGRAQETQYF
TRBD1 TRBJ1-6 NA TRBV5-1 TGCGCCAGCAGCTTGGTGACAGGGGAGGGTTATAATTCACCCCTCCACTTT CASSLVTGEGYNSPLHF
NA TRBJ1-1 NA TRBV7-2 TGTGCCAGCAGCTCGGAGGCTATGAACACTGAAGCTTTCTTT CASSSEAMNTEAFF
NA TRBJ2-5 many TRBV6-1 TGTGCCAGCAGCCCTCTGTACCAAGAGACCCAGTACTTC CASSPLYQETQYF
TRBD2 TRBJ2-1 NA TRBV3-1 TGTGCCAGCAGCCACGTCGCGGCGGGGGGTGAGCAGTTCTTC CASSHVAAGGEQFF
TRBD1 TRBJ1-2 NA TRBV29-1 TGCAGCGTTGCCAGGGGGCGTGATGGCTACACCTTC CSVARGRDGYTF
TRBD1 TRBJ2-5 NA TRBV6-1 TGTGCCAGCAGTGTTACAGGGGTGGAGACCCAGTACTTC CASSVTGVETQYF
TRBD2 TRBJ2-5 NA TRBV7-2 TGTGCCAACAGCTTAGCTAGCGGGGGGCCGGAGACCCAGTACTTC CANSLASGGPETQYF
NA TRBJ1-2 NA TRBV5-1 TGCGCCAGCAGCTTGTTGGCCGGGGGCGAGAACTATGGCTACACCTTC CASSLLAGGENYGYTF
TRBD1 TRBJ2-1 NA TRBV25-1 TGTGCCAGCAGTGGGACAGGGGGAGGCCCTTACAATGAGCAGTTCTTC CASSGTGGGPYNEQFF
NA TRBJ2-5 few TRBV14 TGTGCCAGCAGCCAAGGGCAGATGAACCAAGAGACCCAGTACTTC CASSQGQMNQETQYF
NA TRBJ2-3 few TRBV6-1 TGTGCCAGCAGTGGAAAGGTATCAGATACGCAGTATTTT CASSGKVSDTQYF
TRBD1 TRBJ2-7 once TRBV6-5 TGTGCCAGCAGTGGCAGGGGGCAATCTTACGAGCAGTACTTC CASSGRGQSYEQYF
NA TRBJ1-2 NA TRBV5-1 TGCGCCAGCAGCACGACCGGTGGGGACTATGGCTACACCTTC CASSTTGGDYGYTF
NA TRBJ1-6 NA TRBV12-3/TRBV12-4 TGTGCCAGCAGTTTACGGTATTACGGCTCCTATAATTCACCCCTCCACTTT CASSLRYYGSYNSPLHF
NA TRBJ1-5 NA TRBV6-5 TGTGCCAGCAGCCCTTGGGGTGAGCCCCAGCATTTT CASSPWGEPQHF
NA TRBJ2-4 once TRBV20-1 TGCAGTGCTAGACCTGTGGGTTCGGGACCACGAAAGAACATTCAGTACTTC CSARPVGSGPRKNIQYF
TRBD1 TRBJ1-5 NA TRBV20-1 TGCAGTGCTAGAGATGAAAGGAGGGACAGGGTAGGGAATCAGCCCCAGCATTTT CSARDERRDRVGNQPQHF
NA TRBJ2-3 few TRBV6-5 TGTGCCAGCAGTTACTCGGGGACTAGCACAGATACGCAGTATTTT CASSYSGTSTDTQYF
TRBD1 TRBJ2-1 NA TRBV15 TGTGCCACCAGCACCGAGGACAGGGCCTACAATGAGCAGTTCTTC CATSTEDRAYNEQFF
TRBD2 TRBJ2-3 few TRBV4-2 TGTGCCAGCAGCCCCGGGAAGCGGGGGGCCCCAGATACGCAGTATTTT CASSPGKRGAPDTQYF
NA TRBJ2-6 few TRBV3-1 TGTGCCAGCAGCCAGATCAGGTTGGGGAGGCTCTCTGGGGCCAACGTCCTGACTTTC CASSQIRLGRLSGANVLTF
TRBD1 TRBJ2-1 NA TRBV25-1 TGTGCCAGCAGTCTGACCCGAGGGACAGGGGGTTCCTACAATGAGCAGTTCTTC CASSLTRGTGGSYNEQFF
NA TRBJ1-1 NA TRBV6-5 TGTGCCAGCAGTTACAATTGGGACACGAACACTGAAGCTTTCTTT CASSYNWDTNTEAFF
TRBD2 TRBJ2-3 NA TRBV20-1 TGCAGTGCTAACCGCGGGGGCGGGGGGGCCACCGATACGCAGTATTTT CSANRGGGGATDTQYF
TRBD2 TRBJ2-2 NA TRBV10-2 TGCGCCAGCAGTCACGGCGGGAGGCCGGTCACCGGGGAGCTGTTTTTT CASSHGGRPVTGELFF
NA TRBJ1-4 few TRBV9 TGTGCCAGCAGCGCGGGGACGGGCACTAATGAAAAACTGTTTTTT CASSAGTGTNEKLFF
TRBD2 TRBJ2-3 NA TRBV7-2 TGTGCCAGCAGCTTCGCTCGGTCGTTGAAGCGGGAGGGCTACACAGATACGCAGTATTTT CASSFARSLKREGYTDTQYF
NA TRBJ1-5 NA TRBV7-2 TGTGCCAGCAGTAATCAACAGGGCGGCCAGCCCCAGCATTTT CASSNQQGGQPQHF
TRBD2 TRBJ2-7 NA TRBV27 TGTGCCAGCAGTAATGGACTAGCGGGAGGGCCGGGCAGCGACGAGCAGTACTTC CASSNGLAGGPGSDEQYF
NA TRBJ2-6 NA TRBV28 TGTGCCAGCAGTCCGGATAGCCTCGACCACTCTGGGGCCAACGTCCTGACTTTC CASSPDSLDHSGANVLTF
NA TRBJ1-2 NA TRBV9 TGTGCCAGCACGTCGGGTAAGGGAAGAGTCTATGGCTACACCTTC CASTSGKGRVYGYTF
NA TRBJ2-7 NA TRBV9 TGTGCCAGCAGCGTAGCAGGGTCGACCTACAATGAGCAGTACTTC CASSVAGSTYNEQYF